The T cell receptor beta chain under discussion was sequenced for a study of shared clonotypes between healthy human individuals. The naive CD8 subset, CD45RO-negative cells positively selected for CCR7, excluded terminally differentiated effector memory CD45RA+ cells. CDR1 is SQVTM and CDR2 is ANQGSEA in the germline V gene. Trimming cost V 1 base and J 0 bases; bases outside gene matches: 0. This CDR3 has 14 amino acids. Sequencing was performed with immunoSEQ multiplex PCR; in TCRdb, only in-frame clones are kept and a portion is missing. Among a few million clones, just under 95% were seen once, and the ten largest hold over 1.5%. For this clone: The same CDR3 also results from other DNA sequences found in this sample.

Sequencing was done on a sample of naive CD8+ T cells from PBMCs. The receptor was derived from a man aged 18-30 years in good health. Some clones in this sample may be carry-over from other donors' samples. This rearrangement joins TRBV29-1 to TRBJ2-5; 9 nucleotides align to TRBD2. CDR3 in amino acids: CSVEGLADQETQYF. CDR3 DNA: TGCAGCGTTGAAGGACTAGCGGACCAAGAGACCCAGTACTTC.